What follows are 24 T cell receptor beta chains derived from one specimen sequenced in a study of T-cell memory formation after mild COVID-19. TCRdb re-derived calls from the 5' RACE reads in MiXCR, one entry per CDR3 protein. The table lists around 430,000 distinct CDR3 sequences, about a sixth of them singletons. The specimen sequenced was PBMCs or a T cell subset sorted from them (not recorded which). The receptors derive from a man aged 18 to 29 who had mild COVID-19 (a few samples of this study predate the infection). Cell type and time point are not known.

The CDR3 loop is CASSQEQGTEAFF. The CDR3 DNA sequence: TGCGCCAGCAGCCAAGAACAGGGGACTGAAGCTTTCTTT. The chain joins TRBV4-1 to TRBJ1-1; 7 positions match TRBD1. The V gene's germline CDR1 is MGHRA and CDR2 YSYEKL. This CDR3 comprises 13 residues. J gave up 5 bases and V 0 bases, and 0 bases lay outside the gene matches.

This clonotype occurred a few times. The V call is TRBV11-2, the J call TRBJ1-1; no clear D gene. The V gene lost 5 bases and the J gene lost 0 bases, with 16 bases spanning the gap. In germline, CDR1 is SGHAT, CDR2 FQNNGV. The CDR3 contains 16 residues. The CDR3 DNA sequence: TGTGCCAGCAGCCCCTTGAGATCCACACTGAACACTGAAGCTTTCTTT. It is translated as CASSPLRSTLNTEAFF.

CDR3 protein: CSAILGTGALGQPQHF. The DNA of the CDR3 is TGCAGTGCTATTCTCGGAACAGGCGCCCTAGGCCAGCCCCAGCATTTT. The chain has TRBV20-1 and TRBJ1-5; D may be TRBD1 (5 bases). Germline lookup yields CDR1 DFQATT and CDR2 SNEGSKA (reference sequence). V was cut by 4 bases and J by 7 bases, with 23 bases left in between. The CDR3 has 16 residues.

This chain connects TRBV11-2 to TRBJ2-7; D may be TRBD1 (5 bases). Germline V CDR1 and CDR2: SGHAT, FQNNGV. The CDR3 contains 16 residues. With 0 bases removed from V and 0 bases from J, the gap between germline ends came to 12 bases. CDR3 bases: TGTGCCAGCAGCTTAGAACCCCCGCAGGGCTCCTACGAGCAGTACTTC. Translation gives CASSLEPPQGSYEQYF.

This CDR3 reads CASQNYGYTF. CDR3 sequence (DNA): TGTGCCAGTCAGAACTATGGCTACACCTTC. This sequence joins TRBV6-1 and TRBJ1-2; D gene ambiguous. CDR3 length: 10 amino acids. V dropped 9 bases and J dropped 2 bases, with 4 bases sitting between them. CDR1 and CDR2 from the germline V gene are MNHNS and SASEGT.

V and J are TRBV6-2 or TRBV6-3 and TRBJ1-2; 7 nucleotides match TRBD1. The CDR3 has 14 amino acids. Per the germline V gene, CDR1 is MNHEY and CDR2 is SVGEGT. V shed 2 bases and J 6 bases; nucleotides not matched to a gene: 6. CDR3 sequence reads: CASSYLVRGNGYTF. The CDR3 coding sequence is TGTGCCAGCAGTTACCTCGTCAGGGGGAATGGCTACACCTTC.

This rearrangement joins TRBV2 to TRBJ2-5; 11 bases are shared with TRBD1. The CDR3 consists of 13 residues. The V and J ends lost 4 bases and 10 bases, in that order; junction bases with no gene match: 5. The germline V gene has CDR1 SNHLY and CDR2 FYNNEI. CDR3 nucleotide sequence: TGTGCCAGCAGTGTCGGGACAGGGGGTGACCAGTACTTC. Translation gives CASSVGTGGDQYF. The full variable domain, in which reference TRBV2 and TRBJ2-5 provide the parts outside the CDR3, is EPEVTQTPSHQVTQMGQEVILRCVPISNHLYFYWYRQILGQKVEFLVSFYNNEISEKSEIFDDQFSVERPDGSNFTLKIRSTKLEDSAMYFCASSVGTGGDQYFGPGTRLLVL.

V is TRBV11-1 and J is TRBJ1-6; D unclear. V lost 5 bases to trimming and J lost 9 bases, with 8 bases between them. The CDR3 totals 12 residues. Germline-derived CDR1 and CDR2 are SGHAT and FQDESV (reference sequence). The DNA of the CDR3 is TGTGCCAGCAGCCAGACGGGTTCACCCCTCCACTTT. Translation gives CASSQTGSPLHF.

This clonotype was counted only a few times. The rearrangement links TRBV4-2 to TRBJ2-7, with D tentatively TRBD1 (6 bases). This CDR3 has 14 amino acids. Between the trimmed V and J ends, which lost 3 bases and 3 bases, there was a span of 12 bases. Germline lookup yields CDR1 LGHNA and CDR2 YNFKEQ. The chain's CDR3 is CASSQEDRGYEQYF. CDR3 sequence (DNA): TGTGCCAGCAGCCAGGAGGACAGAGGCTACGAGCAGTACTTC.

This chain uses TRBV5-1 with TRBJ1-1; no clear D. CDR3 length: 15 amino acids. Germline V CDR1 and CDR2: SGHRS, YFSETQ. V lost 0 bases and J 0 bases, leaving 9 bases between the germline ends. The CDR3 sequence: CASSLGAVLNTEAFF. DNA for the CDR3: TGCGCCAGCAGCTTGGGAGCCGTCTTGAACACTGAAGCTTTCTTT.

V gene TRBV29-1 combines with J gene TRBJ1-5, with D possibly being TRBD1 (5 bases). Germline CDR1 SQVTM, CDR2 ANQGSEA. V was cut by 6 bases and J by 5 bases, with 23 bases left in between. The CDR3 loop spans 16 amino acids. The CDR3 loop reads CSVSEGTSSTYQPQHF. The CDR3 DNA reads as TGCAGCGTATCAGAAGGGACCTCCTCAACCTATCAGCCCCAGCATTTT.

V and J are TRBV7-2 and TRBJ1-2; D perhaps matches TRBD1 (6 bases). The CDR3 has 14 residues. The V and J ends lost 4 bases and 4 bases respectively, with 13 bases between them. Germline CDR1 is SGHTA and CDR2 is FQGNSA. CDR3 sequence (DNA): TGTGCCAGCAGCTCCGGCGGGACACTCTATGGCTACACCTTC. Translated, it gives CASSSGGTLYGYTF.

The chain recombines TRBV7-6 with TRBJ2-7; the match to TRBD2 covers 10 bases. The V gene end was trimmed by 2 bases and the J gene end by 4 bases; junction bases not matched to a gene: 2. The CDR3 is made up of 14 amino acids. Germline CDR1 reads SGHVS; CDR2 reads FNYEAQ. In nucleotides, the CDR3 is TGTGCCAGCAGCTTAAGCGGGGGGGAATACGAGCAGTACTTC. Amino acid sequence: CASSLSGGEYEQYF.

In its sample, this clonotype was seen many times. The rearrangement joins TRBV25-1 to TRBJ2-6; tentatively, D is TRBD1 (5 bases). Germline CDR1 and CDR2: MGHDK and SYGVNS. The CDR3 is 15 amino acids. V gave up 4 bases and J gave up 0 bases, with 7 bases separating them. In DNA, the CDR3 is TGTGCCAGCAGTGTAGGACACTCTGGGGCCAACGTCCTGACTTTC. Translated: CASSVGHSGANVLTF.

This clonotype was observed a few times. The CDR3 here is CSGSGDGNQPQHF. In DNA, the CDR3 is TGCAGTGGAAGCGGGGACGGCAATCAGCCCCAGCATTTT. V gene TRBV20-1 combines with J gene TRBJ1-5, with D perhaps TRBD1 (5 bases). The CDR3 is 13 residues long. Trimming removed 7 bases from V and 2 bases from J, with 12 bases in between. Germline CDR1 DFQATT, CDR2 SNEGSKA (reference sequence).

This clonotype occurred a few times. This rearrangement joins TRBV27 to TRBJ2-7; 13 nucleotides line up with TRBD2. J lost 4 bases, V lost 5 bases, and 5 bases had no gene match. This CDR3 has 15 residues. Germline V gives CDR1 MNHEY, CDR2 SMNVEV (reference sequence). This chain's CDR3 is CASSRTSGGDYEQYV. CDR3 coding DNA: TGTGCCAGCAGTCGGACTAGCGGGGGCGATTACGAGCAGTACGTC.

The chain couples TRBV4-1 to TRBJ1-2; a possible D gene is TRBD1 (6 bases). Germline CDR1 reads MGHRA; CDR2 reads YSYEKL. V dropped 0 bases and J dropped 3 bases, with 17 bases sitting between them. The CDR3 runs to 17 residues. The CDR3 loop is CASSQDRGARRDYGYTF. The CDR3, as DNA: TGCGCCAGCAGCCAAGACCGGGGGGCCAGGCGCGACTATGGCTACACCTTC.

The rearrangement joins TRBV10-3 to TRBJ2-7, with D uncertain. Germline V gives CDR1 ENHRY, CDR2 SYGVKD. V was shortened by 3 bases and J by 6 bases, with 9 bases between the two germline ends. There are 12 residues in the CDR3. The CDR3 loop is CAISDQQIEQYF. CDR3 DNA: TGTGCCATCAGTGATCAGCAGATCGAGCAGTACTTC.

This sequence joins TRBV7-6 and TRBJ2-3; TRBD1 might be the D (5 bases). The germline gives CDR1 SGHVS, CDR2 FNYEAQ. The CDR3 runs 15 residues. V was shortened by 5 bases and J by 1 base, with 13 bases between the two germline ends. The CDR3 loop reads CASSLGVFGTDTQYF. The CDR3, as DNA: TGTGCCAGCAGCCTAGGGGTTTTCGGCACAGATACGCAGTATTTT.

This clonotype turned up a few times. The chain uses TRBV6-2 or TRBV6-3 and TRBJ1-2; 7 nucleotides line up with TRBD1. The CDR3 runs 14 residues. The germline CDR1 and CDR2 sequences are MNHEY and SVGEGT. The V segment lost 6 bases and the J segment 4 bases; nucleotides outside the gene matches: 8. In DNA, the CDR3 is TGTGCCAGCAGACGAACAGGGGATGGCTATGGCTACACCTTC. This encodes CASRRTGDGYGYTF.

This clonotype was counted only a few times. CDR3 in amino acids: CASSFGTGGPETQYF. The DNA of the CDR3 is TGTGCCAGCAGCTTCGGGACAGGGGGCCCAGAGACCCAGTACTTC. This chain joins TRBV7-9 and TRBJ2-5, with 12 bases that match TRBD1. In germline, CDR1 is SEHNR, CDR2 FQNEAQ (reference sequence). The junction had 3 bases not matched to a gene; V was cut back by 3 bases and J by 4 bases. This CDR3 spans 15 amino acids.

CDR3 region: CAIRDDRGGDTQYF. CDR3 bases: TGTGCCATCAGAGATGACAGGGGAGGCGATACGCAGTATTTT. This sequence joins TRBV10-3 and TRBJ2-3; 8 nucleotides align to TRBD1. The V gene end was trimmed by 6 bases and the J gene end by 6 bases; junction bases not matched to a gene: 8. In germline, CDR1 is ENHRY, CDR2 SYGVKD. This CDR3 contains 14 residues.

The chain uses TRBV5-5 and TRBJ1-1; D is perhaps TRBD1 (6 bases). V lost 1 base and J lost 1, with 8 bases in between. There are 14 residues in the CDR3. The V gene's germline CDR1 is SGHKS and CDR2 YYEKEE (reference sequence). CDR3 sequence (DNA): TGTGCCAGCAGCTTGACAGGGCAGAACACTGAAGCTTTCTTT. Amino acids: CASSLTGQNTEAFF.

This clonotype has just a few counts. The rearrangement uses TRBV5-4 and TRBJ2-1; 7 positions match TRBD2. CDR1 SGHNT and CDR2 YYREEE come from the germline V gene (reference sequence). CDR3 size: 14 residues. After removal of 0 bases from V and 7 bases from J, the junction contained 4 bases not matched to a gene. The chain's CDR3 is CASSLGQRDNEQFF. In DNA form, the CDR3 reads TGTGCCAGCAGCTTGGGCCAGCGGGATAATGAGCAGTTCTTC.